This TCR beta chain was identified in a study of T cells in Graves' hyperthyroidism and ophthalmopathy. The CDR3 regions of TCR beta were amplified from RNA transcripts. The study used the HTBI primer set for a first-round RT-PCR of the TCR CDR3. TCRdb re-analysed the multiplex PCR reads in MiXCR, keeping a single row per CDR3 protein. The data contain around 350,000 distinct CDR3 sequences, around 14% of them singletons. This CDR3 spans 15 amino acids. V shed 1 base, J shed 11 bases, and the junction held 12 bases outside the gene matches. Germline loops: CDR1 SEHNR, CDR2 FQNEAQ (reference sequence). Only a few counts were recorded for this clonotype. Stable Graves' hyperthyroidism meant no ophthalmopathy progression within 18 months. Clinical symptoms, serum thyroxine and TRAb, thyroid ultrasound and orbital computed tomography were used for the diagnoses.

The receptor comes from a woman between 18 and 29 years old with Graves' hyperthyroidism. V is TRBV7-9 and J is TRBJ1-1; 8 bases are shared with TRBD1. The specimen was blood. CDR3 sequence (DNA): TGTGCCAGCAGCTTAGTTGCCCGACCAGGGGGCGAGGCTTTCTTT. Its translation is CASSLVARPGGEAFF. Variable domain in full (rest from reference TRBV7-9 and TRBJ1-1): DTGVSQNPRHKITKRGQNVTFRCDPISEHNRLYWYRQTLGQGPEFLTYFQNEAQLEKSRLLSDRFSAERPKGSFSTLEIQRTEQGDSAMYLCASSLVARPGGEAFFGQGTRLTVV.